The 26 T cell receptor beta chains listed next were all sequenced from one sample in a study of shared clonotypes between healthy human individuals. The table came from immunoSEQ multiplex PCR; TCRdb's copy has only in-frame clones and leaves some out. Among approximately 2,000,000 clones listed, less than 95% were seen once. What was sequenced was naive CD4+ T cells from PBMCs. Subset denoted: CD45RA+ positively selected. These receptors were taken from a man aged 18 to 30 in good health. Some clones in this sample may be carry-over from other donors' samples.

CDR3 sequence: CASSWTGGGVDTQYF. The CDR3 coding sequence is TGTGCCAGCAGTTGGACAGGGGGCGGTGTAGATACGCAGTATTTT. The chain carries TRBV6-5 and TRBJ2-3; 11 bases match TRBD1. Germline loops: CDR1 MNHEY, CDR2 SVGAGI. The CDR3 is made up of 15 amino acids. J gave up 5 bases and V 4 bases, and 5 bases lay outside the gene matches.

The rearrangement uses TRBV5-6 and TRBJ2-7; D is unresolved. Germline V gives CDR1 SGHDT, CDR2 YYEEEE. The CDR3 spans 11 residues. Trimming took 1 base from V and 6 from J, leaving 5 bases between them. DNA for the CDR3: TGTGCCAGCAGCTTGAATTTCGAGCAGTACTTC. It translates to CASSLNFEQYF.

V is TRBV5-1 and J is TRBJ2-7, with 9 bases aligning to TRBD1. CDR3 length equals 15 residues. J was trimmed by 3 bases and V by 4 bases; bases with no gene match: 8. Germline CDR1 SGHRS, CDR2 YFSETQ. The CDR3 protein is CASSQGQGSNYEQYF. The DNA of the CDR3 is TGCGCCAGCAGCCAAGGACAGGGGAGCAACTACGAGCAGTACTTC.

A remark on this clone: Other DNA sequences in the sample encode the same CDR3. The chain has TRBV14 and TRBJ2-6; D gene ambiguous. This CDR3 region has 14 residues. Germline V CDR1 and CDR2: SGHDN, FVKESK. V was cut by 1 base and J by 4 bases, with 5 bases left in between. The DNA for the CDR3 is TGTGCCAGCAGCCAAGTCTCCGGGGCCAACGTCCTGACTTTC. This codes for CASSQVSGANVLTF.

This clone showed up just once. The chain employs TRBV19 and TRBJ2-7; 12 bases map to TRBD2. V shed 0 bases and J 4 bases; nucleotides not matched to a gene: 1. CDR3 length: 15 amino acids. Germline loops: CDR1 LNHDA, CDR2 SQIVND (reference sequence). The CDR3 region has the DNA TGTGCCAGTAGTATAGACGGGACTAGCGGGTACGAGCAGTACTTC. Translated: CASSIDGTSGYEQYF.

There are a few counts of this clone. The CDR3 bases are TGTGCCAGCAGCCCCTGGCAGGGGAGAGGGAACACCGGGGAGCTGTTTTTT. Translated, it gives CASSPWQGRGNTGELFF. The chain carries TRBV7-9 and TRBJ2-2, with a possible D match to TRBD1 (6 bases). The germline V gene has CDR1 SEHNR and CDR2 FQNEAQ (reference sequence). V lost 5 bases and J lost 1, with 17 bases in between. The CDR3 is 17 amino acids.

This chain joins TRBV7-7 and TRBJ2-5; D is uncertain. The CDR3 sequence is 14 residues long. The V and J ends lost 5 bases and 7 bases respectively, with 17 bases between them. Germline-derived CDR1 and CDR2 are SSHAT and FNYEAQ (reference sequence). The CDR3 spells CASSPVLDPATQYF. As DNA, the CDR3 is TGTGCCAGCAGCCCCGTTTTGGACCCGGCGACCCAGTACTTC.

The chain uses TRBV5-1 and TRBJ2-7, with TRBD2 identical over 7 bases. Trimming took 0 bases from V and 6 from J; bases not matched to a gene: 6. CDR3 length equals 14 residues. In germline, CDR1 is SGHRS, CDR2 YFSETQ. The CDR3 reads CASSLAGGRVEQYF. The CDR3 nucleotides read TGCGCCAGCAGCTTGGCGGGGGGACGAGTCGAGCAGTACTTC.

CDR3: CASILTGGNTGELFF. In nucleotides, the CDR3 is TGTGCCAGTATCTTAACAGGGGGCAACACCGGGGAGCTGTTTTTT. V gene TRBV19 combines with J gene TRBJ2-2, with 9 bases matching TRBD1. Germline V gene sequence: CDR1 LNHDA, CDR2 SQIVND (reference sequence). The CDR3 is made up of 15 amino acids. V lost 7 bases and J lost 2; bases outside the gene matches: 5. Supplemented by reference TRBV19 and TRBJ2-2, the full variable domain reads DGGITQSPKYLFRKEGQNVTLSCEQNLNHDAMYWYRQDPGQGLRLIYYSQIVNDFQKGDIAEGYSVSREKKESFPLTVTSAQKNPTAFYLCASILTGGNTGELFFGEGSRLTVL.

This clone was observed once. This rearrangement joins TRBV9 to TRBJ2-2, with TRBD2 identical over 7 bases. Germline V gene lookup returns CDR1 SGDLS and CDR2 YYNGEE. The CDR3 has 12 residues. The trim removed 7 bases at V and 5 bases at J, leaving 2 bases unmatched. CDR3 DNA sequence: TGTGCCAGCCGGCGGGGGACCGGGGAGCTGTTTTTT. This translates into CASRRGTGELFF.

The chain couples TRBV4-1 to TRBJ2-4; 7 bases match TRBD1. The trim removed 3 bases at V and 13 bases at J, leaving 6 bases unmatched. The CDR3 is 12 residues long. The germline gives CDR1 MGHRA, CDR2 YSYEKL. The CDR3 sequence: CASSQIGTEQYF. The CDR3 DNA is TGCGCCAGCAGCCAGATAGGGACAGAACAGTACTTC.

This clone was observed a single time. The chain links TRBV5-4 to TRBJ2-1; 11 positions agree with TRBD2. V trimming: 4 bases; J trimming: 6 bases; junction bases outside the gene matches: 6. There are 15 residues in the CDR3. Germline values: CDR1 SGHNT, CDR2 YYREEE (reference sequence). CDR3 region: CASSREGLAGNEQFF. CDR3 coding DNA: TGTGCCAGCAGCCGCGAAGGACTAGCGGGCAATGAGCAGTTCTTC.

This chain uses TRBV9 with TRBJ2-1; 8 bases fit TRBD2. With V trimmed by 6 bases and J by 2 bases, 10 bases remained unmatched. Germline CDR1 reads SGDLS; CDR2 reads YYNGEE. The CDR3 sequence is 16 residues long. The CDR3 region is CASTGVAGSTYNEQFF. The CDR3 coding sequence is TGTGCCAGCACGGGAGTAGCGGGATCGACCTACAATGAGCAGTTCTTC.

The chain links TRBV25-1 to TRBJ2-1; possible D gene TRBD2, 5 bases. The CDR3 has 15 residues. V lost 8 bases, J lost 8 bases, and 22 bases lay in between. CDR1 and CDR2 (germline): MGHDK, SYGVNS. DNA for the CDR3: TGTGCCAGCGCCGACTCCTTGACTATCGGGGATGAGCAGTTCTTC. Its protein is CASADSLTIGDEQFF.

Worth noting for this clone: Other DNA sequences in the same sample also yield this CDR3. The rearrangement joins TRBV5-1 to TRBJ2-1; 10 nucleotides align to TRBD2. This CDR3 spans 15 amino acids. Trimming took 3 bases from V and 4 from J; bases not matched to a gene: 4. CDR1 is SGHRS and CDR2 is YFSETQ in the germline V gene. The CDR3 DNA reads as TGCGCCAGCAGCTACCTAGCGGGAGCTTACAATGAGCAGTTCTTC. Translation gives CASSYLAGAYNEQFF.

DNA of the CDR3: TGTGCCAGCAGCTTTCGTAGGACGTCCGGTACCGGGACCCAGTACTTC. The encoded protein is CASSFRRTSGTGTQYF. This rearrangement joins TRBV5-8 to TRBJ2-5; D is unclear. Germline V gives CDR1 SGHTS, CDR2 YDEGEE. The CDR3 has 16 amino acids. The ends were cut back, 2 bases at V and 7 bases at J, with 21 bases in the middle.

This sequence joins TRBV23-1 and TRBJ2-5, with 10 bases lining up with TRBD2. TRBV23-1 is annotated as an ORF whose role is uncertain. The CDR3 is 18 amino acids. V shed 1 base, J shed 3 bases, and the junction held 11 bases outside the gene matches. CDR3 nucleotide sequence: TGCGCCAGCAGTCAATGGCTAGCGGGAGCCACGAATGAAGAGACCCAGTACTTC. Its translation is CASSQWLAGATNEETQYF.

The chain employs TRBV19 and TRBJ1-4, with TRBD1 identical over 8 bases. From germline, CDR1 is LNHDA and CDR2 SQIVND (reference sequence). The CDR3 totals 13 residues. The trim removed 10 bases at V and 7 bases at J, leaving 8 bases unmatched. CDR3: CATQDRATEKLFF. The CDR3 DNA reads as TGTGCCACACAGGACAGGGCAACTGAAAAACTGTTTTTT. Supplemented by reference TRBV19 and TRBJ1-4, the full variable domain reads DGGITQSPKYLFRKEGQNVTLSCEQNLNHDAMYWYRQDPGQGLRLIYYSQIVNDFQKGDIAEGYSVSREKKESFPLTVTSAQKNPTAFYLCATQDRATEKLFFGSGTQLSVL.

This sequence joins TRBV25-1 and TRBJ2-7, with D possibly TRBD2 on 6 matching bases. V lost 0 bases and J 7 bases, leaving 16 bases between the germline ends. Per germline, CDR1 MGHDK and CDR2 SYGVNS. The CDR3 covers 15 residues. As DNA, the CDR3 is TGTGCCAGCAGTGAATATAGAGGAGGGGCTCGAGAGCAGTACTTC. Residues: CASSEYRGGAREQYF.

The chain combines TRBV19 with TRBJ1-2; weak D call: TRBD1 (5 bases). The CDR3 runs 14 residues. Trimming stripped 6 bases from V and 5 bases from J, with 16 bases between. Looked up from germline, CDR1 is LNHDA and CDR2 is SQIVND (reference sequence). CDR3 nucleotide sequence: TGTGCCAGTAGCCTAGGGACGGAAGGATATGGCTACACCTTC. It is translated as CASSLGTEGYGYTF.

The chain employs TRBV27 and TRBJ2-6, with D possibly called TRBD1 or TRBD2 (5 bases each). This CDR3 spans 15 amino acids. Germline assignment: CDR1 MNHEY and CDR2 SMNVEV (reference sequence). With 6 bases removed from V and 2 bases from J, the gap between germline ends came to 11 bases. DNA for the CDR3: TGTGCCAGCAGAGAAGGGACGGCTGGGGCCAACGTCCTGACTTTC. This gives the protein CASREGTAGANVLTF.

J is TRBJ1-2 and V is TRBV10-3, with 7 nucleotides matching TRBD1. The junction had 10 bases not matched to a gene; V was cut back by 7 bases and J by 2 bases. Germline V lookup: CDR1 ENHRY, CDR2 SYGVKD. CDR3 size: 15 residues. The CDR3 DNA sequence: TGTGCCATCACTAATGACAGGGAGGGGAACTATGGCTACACCTTC. It yields the protein CAITNDREGNYGYTF.

The rearrangement joins TRBV19 to TRBJ2-3; possibly TRBD1 or TRBD2 for D (5 bases each). Germline CDR1 is LNHDA and CDR2 is SQIVND (reference sequence). This CDR3 contains 17 residues. Trimming cost V 3 bases and J 2 bases, with 18 bases left between them. The DNA of the CDR3 is TGTGCCAGTAGTATGATCCCCTCGGGGCATTACACAGATACGCAGTATTTT. This sequence encodes CASSMIPSGHYTDTQYF.

The rearrangement uses TRBV30 and TRBJ1-4; D call uncertain. V was cut by 2 bases and J by 0 bases, with 13 bases left in between. The CDR3 contains 16 residues. Germline V gene data show CDR1 as GTSNPN and CDR2 as SVGIG (reference sequence). CDR3 in DNA: TGTGCCTGGAGTCGTGGGCGTGGTGCAACTAATGAAAAACTGTTTTTT. Residues: CAWSRGRGATNEKLFF.

The gene calls are TRBV5-1 and TRBJ2-5; TRBD1 matches at 12 bases. CDR1 is SGHRS, CDR2 YFSETQ, per germline. The CDR3 runs 15 residues. V was clipped by 1 base and J by 5 bases; unmatched bases: 3. The CDR3 loop is CASSLWDRGPETQYF. The CDR3 DNA reads as TGCGCCAGCAGCTTGTGGGACAGGGGGCCGGAGACCCAGTACTTC.

CDR3 in DNA: TGCAGTGCTAGTCTCCGGGGGGAGCAGTTCTTC. Protein product: CSASLRGEQFF. The chain employs TRBV20-1 and TRBJ2-1, with D maybe TRBD2 (6 bases). Trimming pared 3 bases from V and 10 bases from J, leaving 10 bases between. Germline V lookup: CDR1 DFQATT, CDR2 SNEGSKA (reference sequence). The CDR3 is 11 amino acids.